This paragraph reports one TCR beta chain. Its specificity is unknown. This entry is derived from a study of OX40 agonist ivuxolimab in advanced cancers. Study context: Aged roughly 23 to 90 with a mean of around 60 years, they were about 78% male. Study results and limitations: With doses of 0.1 to 3.0 mg/kg, CD4+ and CD8+ blood T cells had undergone clonal expansion by week 6.

Per germline, CDR1 SGDLS and CDR2 YYNGEE. This CDR3 spans 12 amino acids. V was pared by 3 bases and J by 5 bases, with 8 bases between. Samples of blood were obtained at baseline, on cycle 4 day 1, and on cycle 7 day 1. Repertoires were generated with immunoSEQ multiplex PCR, while TCRdb's copy carries only in-frame clones and drops some. The table has about 46,000 clones, around 87% seen once. The sample was CD4+ or CD8+ T cells sorted from blood, taken in a trial of the OX40 agonist ivuxolimab. This rearrangement joins TRBV9 to TRBJ2-5, with D uncertain. The clonotype was recovered from an adult with an advanced solid tumor such as melanoma, head and neck, liver or kidney cancer. CDR3 coding DNA: TGTGCCAGCAGCGGGAGTAGGGAGACCCAGTACTTC. Its translation: CASSGSRETQYF.